This entry lists 22 T cell receptor beta chains sequenced from one sample in a study of tumor-infiltrating lymphocytes in oesophageal squamous cell carcinoma. TCRdb re-derived calls from the PCR reads in MiXCR, one entry per CDR3 protein. The table includes about 6,600 distinct CDR3 sequences, around a sixth detected once. The source material was blood. The source is a male donor with esophageal squamous cell carcinoma.

This clonotype was recorded at least ten times. This chain uses TRBV19 with TRBJ2-5, with 11 bases identical to TRBD2. Germline-derived CDR1 and CDR2 are LNHDA and SQIVND (reference sequence). The V segment lost 5 bases and the J segment 5 bases; nucleotides outside the gene matches: 16. The CDR3 is made up of 18 amino acids. CDR3 sequence (DNA): TGTGCCAGTAGTCCAGTAGCGGGGGGGACTTTCAGTGGGGAGACCCAGTACTTC. Translated, it gives CASSPVAGGTFSGETQYF.

V and J are TRBV5-1 and TRBJ1-2; D unresolved. Trimming pared 3 bases from V and 8 bases from J, leaving 17 bases between. The germline CDR1 and CDR2 sequences are SGHRS and YFSETQ. This CDR3 has 14 amino acids. The CDR3 bases are TGCGCCAGCAGCTCCAGCCGGTCTGCGGGGGGCTACACCTTC. Translation gives CASSSSRSAGGYTF.

The gene calls are TRBV20-1 and TRBJ2-1; the match to TRBD2 covers 10 bases. The germline V gene encodes CDR1 DFQATT and CDR2 SNEGSKA (reference sequence). V was pared by 2 bases and J by 3 bases, with 4 bases of the junction left unmatched. This CDR3 contains 15 residues. The CDR3 nucleotides read TGCAGTGCTAGATCTCTAGCGGGGGTCTACAATGAGCAGTTCTTC. Its protein is CSARSLAGVYNEQFF.

In the case of this clonotype: Without the conserved terminal phenylalanine or tryptophan, this CDR3 likely stems from a read error. The limits of the CDR3 on the DNA are not certain, so only TCRdb's listed CDR3 is given. This chain joins TRBV7-2 and TRBJ1-1; the D segment call TRBD1 is taken from the table without a DNA check. CDR1 SGHTA and CDR2 FQGNSA come from the germline V gene. The CDR3 contains 17 residues when both ends are counted. CDR3 sequence: CASSSILTGGTEQFFGQ.

By share, this clonotype ranks as medium-sized. The gene calls are TRBV6-1 and TRBJ2-3; 11 bases are a match to TRBD2. The J segment lost 0 bases and the V segment lost 6 bases, leaving 5 bases of the junction unmatched. From germline, CDR1 is MNHNS and CDR2 SASEGT. The CDR3 has 16 residues. In DNA, the CDR3 is TGTGCCAGCAGGGTTAGCGGGGGGGCTAGCACAGATACGCAGTATTTT. Its translation: CASRVSGGASTDTQYF.

In this sample, this clonotype turned up many times. J is TRBJ1-2 and V is TRBV12-3 or TRBV12-4; a possible D gene is TRBD1 (6 bases). V was pared by 3 bases and J by 4 bases, with 24 bases between. The CDR3 length is 18 residues. The CDR3 protein is CASSLLAQGDRNPYGYTF. CDR3 nucleotide sequence: TGTGCCAGCAGTTTGTTGGCCCAAGGAGACAGGAATCCCTATGGCTACACCTTC.

In this sample, this clonotype is medium-sized. The rearrangement links TRBV7-3 to TRBJ2-2; the match to TRBD1 covers 7 bases. J was trimmed by 6 bases and V by 5 bases; bases with no gene match: 6. Germline CDR1 is SGHTA and CDR2 is FQGTGA. The CDR3 length is 14 residues. The CDR3 is CASSTGTAAGELFF. The CDR3 DNA reads TGTGCCAGCAGCACAGGGACAGCTGCCGGGGAGCTGTTTTTT.

The chain is built from TRBV18 and TRBJ1-5; a possible D gene is TRBD1 (5 bases). V lost 3 bases, J lost 7 bases, and 10 bases lay in between. CDR1 is KGHSH and CDR2 is LQKENI in the germline V gene. The CDR3 contains 13 residues. CDR3 coding DNA: TGTGCCAGCTCACCGGCAGGGTGGCAGCCCCAGCATTTT. Residues: CASSPAGWQPQHF.

A word on this clonotype: Given the absence of the conserved phenylalanine or tryptophan at the CDR3 end, a read error is likely. The limits of the CDR3 on the DNA are not certain, so only TCRdb's listed CDR3 is given. The rearrangement uses TRBV6-6 and TRBJ2-6. The CDR3 is 8 amino acids long, termini counted. The V gene's germline CDR1 is MNHNY and CDR2 SVGAGI (reference sequence). The CDR3 sequence is CASSYSSR.

This clonotype came up many times. V is TRBV19 and J is TRBJ1-4; no clear D. The V end was cut by 6 bases, the J end by 8 bases, with 19 bases between. This CDR3 is built from 15 residues. CDR1 is LNHDA, CDR2 SQIVND, per germline (reference sequence). DNA for the CDR3: TGTGCCAGTAGCCTCTCGGGCAGTCCCAGCGAAAAACTGTTTTTT. Encoded protein: CASSLSGSPSEKLFF. Drawing the rest from reference TRBV19 and TRBJ1-4, the complete variable domain is DGGITQSPKYLFRKEGQNVTLSCEQNLNHDAMYWYRQDPGQGLRLIYYSQIVNDFQKGDIAEGYSVSREKKESFPLTVTSAQKNPTAFYLCASSLSGSPSEKLFFGSGTQLSVL.

Judged by abundance, this clonotype is medium-sized. DNA of the CDR3: TGTGCCAGCAGTGAACTCGCGGGGGGACTCGATGAGCAGTTCTTC. As protein: CASSELAGGLDEQFF. The chain is built from TRBV6-1 and TRBJ2-1; 8 positions match TRBD2. With 2 bases clipped from V and 8 bases from J, the junction kept 8 bases outside the gene matches. The CDR3 covers 15 residues. Germline CDR1 reads MNHNS; CDR2 reads SASEGT.

This clonotype occurred a few times. Because it lacks the conserved phenylalanine or tryptophan at the end, this CDR3 is likely a read error. No DNA is shown, since the ends of the CDR3 on it are uncertain; the CDR3 is the one TCRdb lists. The chain has TRBV7-9 and TRBJ2-1; the listed D gene, TRBD1, was not tested against the DNA. The CDR3 totals 16 residues, both ends included. Germline V gene sequence: CDR1 SEHNR, CDR2 FQNEAQ (reference sequence). CDR3 protein: CASSPEGTNYGYTFGS.

A few counts support this clonotype. The rearrangement joins TRBV20-1 to TRBJ2-5, with a tentative D call TRBD2 (5 bases). Per the germline V gene, CDR1 is DFQATT and CDR2 is SNEGSKA (reference sequence). The CDR3 covers 13 residues. Trimming took off 1 base at V and 4 bases at J, with 10 bases between the two ends. CDR3 bases: TGCAGTGCTAGAGTGGTTGGAGGAGAGACCCAGTACTTC. The encoded protein is CSARVVGGETQYF.

The chain combines TRBV15 with TRBJ1-2, with unresolved D. CDR1 LNHNV and CDR2 YYDKDF come from the germline V gene (reference sequence). Trimming removed 1 base at V and 9 bases at J, with 9 bases between. The CDR3 runs to 12 residues. The CDR3 bases are TGTGCCACCAGCAGAGTCGGGGTTAGCTACACCTTC. It codes for CATSRVGVSYTF.

The sample holds a few counts of this clonotype. One junction end does not reproduce the germline sequence, and a read error may be involved. The chain joins TRBV5-3 to TRBJ1-1, with D maybe TRBD1 (5 bases). TRBV5-3 is recorded as an ORF, its role being uncertain. There are 15 residues in the CDR3. The CDR3 DNA is TGTGCCAGCAGCTTCCCTACAGGCGAGAACACTGAAGCTTTCTTT. Translated: CASSFPTGENTEAFF.

This clonotype counts as medium-sized. This chain connects TRBV11-2 to TRBJ1-2; no reliable D call. CDR3 size: 13 residues. The germline V gene encodes CDR1 SGHAT and CDR2 FQNNGV. Trimming took 2 bases from V and 8 from J, leaving 12 bases between them. CDR3 amino acids: CASSLSGAAGYTF. The CDR3 coding sequence is TGTGCCAGCAGCTTAAGCGGCGCAGCGGGCTACACCTTC.

For this clonotype: Likely a read error: the CDR3 ends without its conserved phenylalanine or tryptophan. Because the CDR3's place on the DNA is in doubt, the DNA is left out and the CDR3 is given as listed by TCRdb. The V call is TRBV12-3 or TRBV12-4, the J call TRBJ2-7; the table gives TRBD1 as D, unverified against the DNA. Inclusive of both ends, the CDR3 amounts to 16 amino acids. This CDR3 is CASSFLGGAIGYTFGS.

Remarks on this clonotype: This CDR3 is missing its conserved last phenylalanine or tryptophan, likely due to a read error. No DNA is shown, since the ends of the CDR3 on it are uncertain; the CDR3 is the one TCRdb lists. The rearrangement links TRBV7-3 to TRBJ2-4; the table's D call of TRBD2 was not tested on the DNA. The CDR3 has 9 amino acids, counting both end residues. The germline CDR1 and CDR2 sequences are SGHTA and FQGTGA. This CDR3 reads CASSFSGGP.

This clonotype was seen repeatedly, ten times or more. The rearrangement uses TRBV25-1 and TRBJ2-5; the match to TRBD2 covers 8 bases. Germline V gene data show CDR1 as MGHDK and CDR2 as SYGVNS. CDR3 size: 16 residues. Losses at the gene ends were 3 bases for V and 1 base for J; bases not matched to a gene: 7. The chain's CDR3 is CASSDGGGGPQETQYF. CDR3 DNA: TGTGCCAGCAGTGATGGGGGCGGGGGGCCCCAAGAGACCCAGTACTTC.

Within the sample, this clonotype is medium-sized. One base away lies a much larger clone, so this may be a sequencing read error. The chain couples TRBV7-2 to TRBJ2-5; tentatively, D is TRBD2 (6 bases). Per the germline V gene, CDR1 is SGHTA and CDR2 is FQGNSA. This CDR3 comprises 13 residues. Trimming cost V 3 bases and J 11 bases, with 16 bases left between them. CDR3 coding DNA: TGTGCCAGCAGCTTCTTAGCGGCGAATGAGCAGTACTTC. Protein: CASSFLAANEQYF.

This clonotype was seen ten or more times. V and J are TRBV12-3 or TRBV12-4 and TRBJ1-1, with D perhaps TRBD1 (5 bases). This CDR3 is 15 amino acids long. V lost 7 bases and J lost 1, with 16 bases in between. The CDR3 loop reads CASNPAGGANTEAFF. The CDR3 coding sequence is TGTGCCAGCAATCCCGCCGGGGGTGCGAACACTGAAGCTTTCTTT.

Regarding this clonotype: Since a much larger clone is just one base distant, this may be a read error. V gene TRBV28 combines with J gene TRBJ2-7; 8 bases are a match to TRBD2. J lost 0 bases, V lost 3 bases, and 7 bases had no gene match. Germline V gives CDR1 MDHEN, CDR2 SYDVKM. The CDR3 has 16 amino acids. The CDR3 protein is CASSFLTGTSSYEQYF. DNA of the CDR3: TGTGCCAGCAGTTTTCTTACAGGGACTAGCTCCTACGAGCAGTACTTC. Using reference TRBV28 and TRBJ2-7 for the parts outside the CDR3, the full variable domain is DVKVTQSSRYLVKRTGEKVFLECVQDMDHENMFWYRQDPGLGLRLIYFSYDVKMKEKGDIPEGYSVSREKKERFSLILESASTNQTSMYLCASSFLTGTSSYEQYFGPGTRLTVT.